This T cell receptor (beta chain) was sequenced in a study of Graves' ophthalmopathy and Graves' hyperthyroidism. Amplified material comprised TCR beta CDR3 regions derived from RNA transcripts. Amplification began with first-round RT-PCR using HTBI primers, then second-round multiplex PCR was performed. TCRdb re-called the multiplex PCR reads with MiXCR, one entry per CDR3 protein. The sample lists roughly 500,000 distinct CDR3 sequences, roughly an eighth occurring once. This clonotype was observed many times. The CDR3 runs to 14 residues. Germline loops: CDR1 MNHEY, CDR2 SVGAGI. V shed 7 bases and J 5 bases; nucleotides not matched to a gene: 8.

The chain links TRBV6-5 to TRBJ2-5, with 9 bases aligning to TRBD1. The TCR comes from a woman younger than 45 with Graves' ophthalmopathy. Sequenced sample: blood. In DNA, the CDR3 is TGTGCCAGCACCCGGGACAGGGTCATCGAGACCCAGTACTTC. It specifies CASTRDRVIETQYF.